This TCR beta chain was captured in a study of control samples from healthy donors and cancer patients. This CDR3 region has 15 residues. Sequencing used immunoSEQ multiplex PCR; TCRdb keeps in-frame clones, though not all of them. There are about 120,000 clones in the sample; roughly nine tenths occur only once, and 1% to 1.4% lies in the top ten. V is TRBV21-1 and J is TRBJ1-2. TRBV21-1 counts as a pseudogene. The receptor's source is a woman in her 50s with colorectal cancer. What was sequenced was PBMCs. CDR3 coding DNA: TGTGCCAGCAGCAAACCAGGGACTCAGAACTATGGCTACACCTTC. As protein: CASSKPGTQNYGYTF.